The present entry profiles one T cell receptor beta chain with its context. This specimen belongs to a study of blood T cell repertoires in COVID-19. Overall study context: T cells, B-cell-depleted T cells, or PBMCs provided the cDNA or gDNA that served as material.

Study processing details: Counts of nucleated cells, estimated from reference gene primer amplification, were obtained. Only in-frame clones appear in the TCRdb table, and some are missing; sequencing was by immunoSEQ multiplex PCR. That table gives V, J and clone size, and the DNA gave D and trimming. The sample records around 260,000 clones, 80% to 85% being singletons. The CDR3 has 14 residues. CDR1 and CDR2 (germline): SGHRS, YFSETQ. Trimming at V came to 0 bases and at J to 7 bases, leaving 2 bases not matched to a gene. One Seattle source followed patients from active infection through their disease course.

Sequencing was performed on peripheral blood. The chain links TRBV5-1 to TRBJ2-5, with 11 nucleotides matching TRBD2. The receptor was isolated from a person aged 70 to 79 with COVID-19, enrolled during active disease. The DNA for the CDR3 is TGCGCCAGCAGCTTGGGACTAGCGGGACGGACCCAGTACTTC. Its translation: CASSLGLAGRTQYF.